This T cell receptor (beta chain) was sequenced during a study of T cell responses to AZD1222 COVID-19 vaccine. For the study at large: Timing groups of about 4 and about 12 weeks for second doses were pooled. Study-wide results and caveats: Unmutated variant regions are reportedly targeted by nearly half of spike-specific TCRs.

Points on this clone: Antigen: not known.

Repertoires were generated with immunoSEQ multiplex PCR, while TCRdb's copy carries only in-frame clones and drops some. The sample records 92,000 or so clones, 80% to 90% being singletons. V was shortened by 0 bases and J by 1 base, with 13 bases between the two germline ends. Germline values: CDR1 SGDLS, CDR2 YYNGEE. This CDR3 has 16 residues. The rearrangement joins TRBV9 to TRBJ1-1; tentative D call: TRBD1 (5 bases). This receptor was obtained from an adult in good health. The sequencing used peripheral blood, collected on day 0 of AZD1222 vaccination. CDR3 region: CASSVGLGRTNTEAFF. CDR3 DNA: TGTGCCAGCAGCGTAGGATTGGGACGGACGAACACTGAAGCTTTCTTT.